Listed below are T cell receptor beta chains from one sample, sequenced in a study of shared clonotypes between healthy human individuals. The assay was immunoSEQ multiplex PCR, and TCRdb's table has in-frame clones only and misses some. The table lists about 980,000 clones, over 60% of them singletons. The sequenced sample consisted of memory CD4+ T cells sorted from blood. The receptors were gathered from a man aged 18 to 35 in good health. The CDR3 runs from the conserved cysteine through the conserved F or W. Not all rows give a size; the values are once, few, many and, for expanded clones, a class.

abundance	v_gene	CDR3aa
once	TRBV7-2	CASSLGPGANGYTF
NA	TRBV10-1	CASSRDVSGPDTQYF
NA	TRBV4-1	CASSQQTSGRGNEQFF
NA	TRBV10-2	CASSETQGARTPLHF
few	TRBV18	CASSPAGQPLYSPLHF
NA	TRBV7-2	CASSQVGSEAFF
NA	TRBV6-4	CASNTGGYLPEAFF
few	TRBV5-4	CASSQGLAGVTDTQYF
NA	TRBV6-6	CASSSYAREGGYTF
NA	TRBV5-6	CASSWGDRYNEQFF
NA	TRBV19	CASSDWTDNEQFF
NA	TRBV10-1	CAISPGQNQETQYF
few	TRBV5-1	CASSLELGYGNTIYF
NA	TRBV6-1	CASSAWTSGREGEQFF
NA	TRBV30	CALGLHRDLSNQPQHF
NA	TRBV2	CASSLPGQGETQYF
NA	TRBV27	CASSFAGGVYEQYF